The rows below give T cell receptor beta chains drawn from one sample of a study of technical replicates of blood from a few donors. Assay used: immunoSEQ multiplex PCR; TCRdb lists only in-frame clones, some missing. Found here are about 83,000 clones, around 96% of them singletons; the top ten hold approximately 0.3%. The sample was T cells isolated from PBMCs. The source is a human donor in good health. The CDR3 runs from the conserved cysteine through the conserved F or W. The D gene is left open where the match is weak.

j_call v_call d_call cdr3_nt cdr3_aa
TRBJ2-2 TRBV6-4 TRBD2 TGTGCCAGCACTCTCCAAGCGGGAGGGCGGACCGGGGAGCTGTTTTTT CASTLQAGGRTGELFF
TRBJ1-2 TRBV29-1 NA TGCAGCGTTGAAGGCAGGGGCCGTAACTATGGCTACACCTTC CSVEGRGRNYGYTF
TRBJ1-5 TRBV23-1 NA TGCGCCAGCGGTCCCACAGGAAAAAAGAATCAGCCCCAGCATTTT CASGPTGKKNQPQHF
TRBJ1-2 TRBV7-8 TRBD1 TGTGCCAGCAGCTTAGAGTCCGGACAGGGGTTTGAGGTGAACTATGGCTACACCTTC CASSLESGQGFEVNYGYTF
TRBJ1-5 TRBV12-5 TRBD1 TGTGCTAGTGGTACCACAGGGGTACCTAGCAATCAGCCCCAGCATTTT CASGTTGVPSNQPQHF
TRBJ2-3 TRBV5-1 TRBD2 TGCGCCAGCAGCTTGGAGCTAGCGGACACAGATACGCAGTATTTT CASSLELADTDTQYF
TRBJ2-7 TRBV20-1 NA TGCAGTGCTAGATACGGGTACGAGCAGTACTTC CSARYGYEQYF
TRBJ1-2 TRBV27 TRBD1 TGTGCCACTAAAACAGGGGCGGGGGGCTACACCTTC CATKTGAGGYTF
TRBJ2-7 TRBV5-1 NA TGCGCCAGCAGCGTCGAGGAAGGGGACGAGCAGTACTTC CASSVEEGDEQYF
TRBJ2-2 TRBV7-8 NA TGTGCCAGCAGCTTAGGATCGAGCCCGAACACCGGGGAGCTGTTTTTT CASSLGSSPNTGELFF
TRBJ2-5 TRBV9 TRBD2 TGTGCCAGCAGCGCACCCAAGGGACTAGATCTTGAGACCCAGTACTTC CASSAPKGLDLETQYF
TRBJ1-2 TRBV7-8 NA TGTGCCAGCAGCGGCGGCGGGGGTAACTATGGCTACACCTTC CASSGGGGNYGYTF
TRBJ1-2 TRBV6-1 TRBD1 TGTGCCAGCAGTAAGGACAGGGGGATCTATGGCTACACCTTC CASSKDRGIYGYTF
TRBJ2-3 TRBV10-3 TRBD2 TGTGCCATCAGAGTACTAGCGGGAAGCACAGATACGCAGTATTTT CAIRVLAGSTDTQYF
TRBJ2-7 TRBV6-1 TRBD1 TGTGCCAGCAGTGAGTCGTCTGTTGGGACAGGTTTCTACGAGCAGTACTTC CASSESSVGTGFYEQYF
TRBJ2-6 TRBV7-3 TRBD1 TGTGCCAGCAGCATACCCGGTAGGACAGGGGCTGGGGCCAACGTCCTGACTTTC CASSIPGRTGAGANVLTF
TRBJ2-1 TRBV2 NA TGTGCCAGCAGTGAAGGGGTAGCGCCCAACAATGAGCAGTTCTTC CASSEGVAPNNEQFF
TRBJ2-3 TRBV6-5 TRBD2 TGTGCCAGCAGGCGGGAGGGATGGGGCACAGATACGCAGTATTTT CASRREGWGTDTQYF
TRBJ2-3 TRBV19 TRBD1 TGTGCCAGTAGTCTTACCGGGACAGGGGACGATACGCAGTATTTT CASSLTGTGDDTQYF
TRBJ2-7 TRBV6-5 TRBD1 TGTGCCAGCCGAGGGACAGGGAAATCCGGCGAGCAGTACTTC CASRGTGKSGEQYF
TRBJ2-1 TRBV19 TRBD2 TGTGCCAGTAATAAGCGGGGCGGGGAAAATGAGCAGTTCTTC CASNKRGGENEQFF
TRBJ2-7 TRBV19 NA TGTGCCAGTAGTATAGAACCGGGAACGGCCTACGAGCAGTACTTC CASSIEPGTAYEQYF